Below, 20 T cell receptor beta chains from the same sample are listed, as sequenced in a study of T cell repertoires in cytomegalovirus infection. Antigens of these TCRs are unknown. TCRdb reanalysed the reads using MiXCR and keeps one entry per CDR3 protein. The data contain roughly 69,000 distinct CDR3 sequences, 28% of them singletons. The sample was CD8+ T cells from cultured PBMCs, taken from culture after CMV antigen stimulation. The receptor set was obtained from a human donor in good health (CMV status not recorded). Some clones in this sample may be carry-over from other donors' samples.

This clonotype was observed a handful of times. This chain connects TRBV29-1 to TRBJ2-7, with D tentatively TRBD1 (6 bases). The CDR3 totals 12 residues. Germline lookup yields CDR1 SQVTM and CDR2 ANQGSEA. V lost 7 bases and J lost 0, with 10 bases in between. The CDR3: CSAGVSSYEQYF. Here the CDR3 DNA reads TGCAGCGCAGGGGTTTCCTCCTACGAGCAGTACTTC.

This clonotype was seen more than once but under ten times. The rearrangement joins TRBV7-9 to TRBJ2-7, with D possibly TRBD1 on 6 matching bases. Trimming left V 5 bases short and J 3 bases short, with 17 bases between. The CDR3 runs to 15 residues. CDR1 and CDR2 (germline): SEHNR, FQNEAQ (reference sequence). As DNA, the CDR3 is TGTGCCAGCAGCCCCCTCTCCGTACAGGGCTACGAGCAGTACTTC. This encodes CASSPLSVQGYEQYF. Full variable domain (rest looked up from reference TRBV7-9 and TRBJ2-7): DTGVSQNPRHKITKRGQNVTFRCDPISEHNRLYWYRQTLGQGPEFLTYFQNEAQLEKSRLLSDRFSAERPKGSFSTLEIQRTEQGDSAMYLCASSPLSVQGYEQYFGPGTRLTVT.

This clonotype was seen ten or more times. The gene calls are TRBV7-9 and TRBJ2-5; 12 positions match TRBD2. The CDR3 spans 15 residues. Germline CDR1 reads SEHNR; CDR2 reads FQNEAQ (reference sequence). Unmatched junction bases numbered 2, after V lost 2 bases and J lost 4 bases. CDR3 sequence (DNA): TGTGCCAGCAGCTTACTAGCGGGGGGGCGAGAGACCCAGTACTTC. This encodes CASSLLAGGRETQYF.

This clonotype was observed a few times. The gene calls are TRBV29-1 and TRBJ2-7; TRBD2 might be the D (6 bases). This CDR3 has 12 amino acids. V dropped 1 base and J dropped 2 bases, with 6 bases sitting between them. Germline-derived CDR1 and CDR2 are SQVTM and ANQGSEA. CDR3 in DNA: TGCAGCGTTGAAGGACTAGCCTACGAGCAGTACTTC. The encoded protein is CSVEGLAYEQYF.

This chain joins TRBV4-1 and TRBJ2-2; 9 bases are shared with TRBD1. Trimming cost V 2 bases and J 4 bases; bases outside gene matches: 2. Per the germline V gene, CDR1 is MGHRA and CDR2 is YSYEKL. The CDR3 loop spans 15 amino acids. CDR3: CASSQYRGPTGELFF. In nucleotides, the CDR3 is TGCGCCAGCAGCCAATACAGGGGGCCCACCGGGGAGCTGTTTTTT.

The chain employs TRBV12-3 or TRBV12-4 and TRBJ2-7; tentatively, D is TRBD1 (6 bases). The CDR3 totals 11 residues. The V end lost 5 bases, the J end lost 7 bases, and 9 bases lay between the germline ends. CDR3 nucleotides: TGTGCCAGCAGTCAAACAGGGGAGCAGTACTTC. Translation gives CASSQTGEQYF.

The CDR3 DNA reads TGTGCCACCAGTGATTTCGGAAGGGAAAATGAGCAGTTCTTC. Its protein is CATSDFGRENEQFF. The genes are TRBV24-1 and TRBJ2-1; D remains unclear. Trimming pared 1 base from V and 7 bases from J, leaving 10 bases between. The CDR3 runs 14 residues. The germline V gene encodes CDR1 KGHDR and CDR2 SFDVKD.

This chain joins TRBV5-1 and TRBJ1-3, with a weak D call TRBD1 (6 bases). The CDR3 totals 15 residues. V lost 4 bases and J 0 bases, leaving 11 bases between the germline ends. From germline, CDR1 is SGHRS and CDR2 YFSETQ. CDR3 in amino acids: CASSAGHTSGNTIYF. CDR3 bases: TGCGCCAGCAGCGCGGGACACACCTCTGGAAACACCATATATTTT. Full variable domain (rest looked up from reference TRBV5-1 and TRBJ1-3): KAGVTQTPRYLIKTRGQQVTLSCSPISGHRSVSWYQQTPGQGLQFLFEYFSETQRNKGNFPGRFSGRQFSNSRSEMNVSTLELGDSALYLCASSAGHTSGNTIYFGEGSWLTVV.

V is TRBV18 and J is TRBJ1-1; D gene unclear. The V end was cut by 2 bases, the J end by 3 bases, with 10 bases between. CDR1 and CDR2 from the germline V gene are KGHSH and LQKENI. CDR3 size: 14 residues. CDR3 nucleotides: TGTGCCAGCTCACCATACGGTGGGGACACTGAAGCTTTCTTT. Amino acids: CASSPYGGDTEAFF.

This clonotype occurred many times. This chain links TRBV4-1 with TRBJ2-5; 8 bases map to TRBD1. Germline V gene lookup returns CDR1 MGHRA and CDR2 YSYEKL. The CDR3 extends over 16 amino acids. Trimming at V came to 0 bases and at J to 4 bases, leaving 7 bases not matched to a gene. This CDR3 is CASSQEGRGRRETQYF. Written as DNA, the CDR3 is TGCGCCAGCAGCCAAGAAGGCAGGGGGCGCAGAGAGACCCAGTACTTC.

As DNA, the CDR3 is TGTGCCAGCTGCTTGAACGCGAACACCGGGGAGCTGTTTTTT. Its protein is CASCLNANTGELFF. The chain joins TRBV28 to TRBJ2-2; D is ambiguous. The ends were cut back, 8 bases at V and 0 bases at J, with 10 bases in the middle. Per the germline V gene, CDR1 is MDHEN and CDR2 is SYDVKM. This CDR3 spans 14 amino acids.

The rearrangement links TRBV28 to TRBJ2-7; D is unclear. From germline, CDR1 is MDHEN and CDR2 SYDVKM. Trimming cost V 6 bases and J 0 bases, with 3 bases left between them. The CDR3 is 11 residues long. The CDR3 loop reads CASRRSYEQYF. The CDR3, as DNA: TGTGCCAGCAGGCGCTCCTACGAGCAGTACTTC.

This clonotype showed up just a few times. This chain links TRBV27 with TRBJ1-1; TRBD1 matches at 8 bases. The CDR3 sequence is 13 residues long. Germline CDR1 reads MNHEY; CDR2 reads SMNVEV (reference sequence). The V gene end was trimmed by 6 bases and the J gene end by 4 bases; junction bases not matched to a gene: 4. DNA for the CDR3: TGTGCCAGCAGGCCAGACAGGGGCACTGAAGCTTTCTTT. Its translation: CASRPDRGTEAFF.

The rearrangement uses TRBV27 and TRBJ2-7; unclear D gene. CDR1 is MNHEY, CDR2 SMNVEV, per germline (reference sequence). The CDR3 has 12 residues. Trimming took 6 bases from V and 2 from J, leaving 8 bases between them. The CDR3 DNA reads TGTGCCAGCAGAGTGGGCCCCTACGAGCAGTACTTC. It is translated as CASRVGPYEQYF.

The sample holds many counts of this clonotype. The rearrangement uses TRBV7-8 and TRBJ1-3, with TRBD1 as a possible D gene (5 bases). Germline values: CDR1 SGHVS, CDR2 FQNEAQ. The CDR3 spans 17 residues. Trimming removed 0 bases from V and 0 bases from J, with 12 bases in between. In nucleotides, the CDR3 is TGTGCCAGCAGCTTAGCGGCGGGACCGAGCTCTGGAAACACCATATATTTT. Translation gives CASSLAAGPSSGNTIYF.

Ten or more counts support this clonotype. V usage is TRBV11-2 and J usage is TRBJ2-7, with a tentative D call TRBD1 (7 bases). The germline CDR1 and CDR2 sequences are SGHAT and FQNNGV. This CDR3 is 13 amino acids long. With 8 bases removed from V and 1 base from J, the gap between germline ends came to 12 bases. The CDR3 region is CASGPGGSYEQYF. The CDR3 DNA reads TGTGCCAGCGGGCCAGGGGGGTCCTACGAGCAGTACTTC.

Concerning this clonotype: One junction end does not reproduce the germline sequence, and a read error may be involved. The chain joins TRBV12-3 or TRBV12-4 to TRBJ1-1; D uncertain. The CDR3 contains 16 residues. The CDR3 loop is CASSLFGREENTEAYF. The CDR3, as DNA: TGTGCCAGCAGTTTATTCGGCCGGGAGGAGAACACTGAAGCTTACTTT.

This clonotype was seen only a few times. This chain joins TRBV19 and TRBJ2-2, with a possible D match to TRBD2 (5 bases). The CDR3 is 15 residues long. The germline V gene has CDR1 LNHDA and CDR2 SQIVND (reference sequence). V was trimmed by 1 base and J by 6 bases, leaving 12 bases between them. For the CDR3, the DNA is TGTGCCAGTAGTATAGTACTAGGAGGCTCCGGGGAGCTGTTTTTT. Translation gives CASSIVLGGSGELFF.

The rearrangement uses TRBV27 and TRBJ1-5; 7 bases are shared with TRBD1. CDR3 length: 15 amino acids. The V gene's germline CDR1 is MNHEY and CDR2 SMNVEV (reference sequence). Germline trimming cut 4 bases from V and 2 bases from J; bases unmatched to any gene: 5. Written as DNA, the CDR3 is TGTGCCAGCAGTTCCGGGACAGTGGGCAATCAGCCCCAGCATTTT. This translates into CASSSGTVGNQPQHF.

The chain carries TRBV27 and TRBJ1-3; D is perhaps TRBD1 (5 bases). The V gene lost 6 bases and the J gene lost 0 bases, with 12 bases spanning the gap. This CDR3 is built from 15 residues. Germline lookup yields CDR1 MNHEY and CDR2 SMNVEV (reference sequence). DNA for the CDR3: TGTGCCAGCAGGAGCCAGACAGTCTCTGGAAACACCATATATTTT. Protein: CASRSQTVSGNTIYF.